A selection of T cell receptor beta chains follows, all from one sample in a study of cytomegalovirus exposure and HLA in healthy donors. Method: immunoSEQ multiplex PCR; TCRdb's copy keeps in-frame clones and lacks some. The listing records about 140,000 clones. The source material was PBMCs. These receptors were collected from a woman younger than 30 in good health and CMV-seronegative. Both conserved end residues are part of each CDR3. The D gene is left open where the match is weak.

DNA	CDR3	D	V	J
TGTGCCAGCAGCGCCCGGGACAGGGTTTACTCCTACGAGCAGTACTTC	CASSARDRVYSYEQYF	TRBD1	TRBV5-4	TRBJ2-7
TGCGCCAGCAGCTTGACAGGGACTAGCGGGATGAGCGGGGAGCTGTTTTTT	CASSLTGTSGMSGELFF	TRBD2	TRBV5-1	TRBJ2-2
TGTGCCAGCAGCCCTCTGGTAGGGCTAGCGGGGAGGGCCCTGGCCAAAAACATTCAGTACTTC	CASSPLVGLAGRALAKNIQYF	.	TRBV21-1	TRBJ2-4
TGTGCCAGCAGCTTATTGGCAGACACTGAAGCTTTCTTT	CASSLLADTEAFF	.	TRBV7-9	TRBJ1-1
TGTGCCAGCAGCCTATATAGCGGGAGGTGGGCCTTC	CASSLYSGRWAF	TRBD2	TRBV7-2	TRBJ2-7
TGTGCCAGCAGCGTAACAGGAAATTTGAACACTGAAGCTTTCTTT	CASSVTGNLNTEAFF	.	TRBV4-2	TRBJ1-1
TGTGCCAGCTCACCACCGGAGTTAGCCTCAGATACGCAGTATTTT	CASSPPELASDTQYF	.	TRBV18	TRBJ2-3
TGTGCCAGCAGCTTAGAGCGGGAGACCCAGTACTTC	CASSLERETQYF	.	TRBV7-2	TRBJ2-5
TGTGCCAGCAGTCCGGGGGACAGAGCCTTACTCCCCTCCTTT	CASSPGDRALLPSF	TRBD1	TRBV28	TRBJ1-5
TGTGCCAGCAGCCCCAGTGGGACTCCTTCCTACGAGCAGTACTTC	CASSPSGTPSYEQYF	.	TRBV9	TRBJ2-7
TGTGCCAGCAGTTCTAGGGGTTTGACTGAAGCTTTCTTT	CASSSRGLTEAFF	.	TRBV5-4	TRBJ1-1
TGTGCTAGTGGTTGGGGCATCAACTATGGCTACACCTTC	CASGWGINYGYTF	.	TRBV12-5	TRBJ1-2
TGTGCCAGTAGGCTAACCCTCCCGGCCGGGGAGCTGTTTTTT	CASRLTLPAGELFF	.	TRBV19	TRBJ2-2
TGCGCCAGCAGCTCAGGACTAGCGGCGATCACAGATACGCAGTATTTT	CASSSGLAAITDTQYF	TRBD2	TRBV5-1	TRBJ2-3
TGTGCCAGCAGCTTAGTCGGGGGGGATCAGCCCCAGCATTTT	CASSLVGGDQPQHF	.	TRBV7-2	TRBJ1-5
TGTGCCAGCAGTGGGGCTTTGGGGAGGCAAGAGACCCAGTACTTC	CASSGALGRQETQYF	.	TRBV5-4	TRBJ2-5
TGTGCCAGCAGTTTAGCCGGGACTAGGGGCGCAGATACGCAGTATTTT	CASSLAGTRGADTQYF	TRBD2	TRBV5-6	TRBJ2-3
TGTGCCAGCAGTGCGGGGAGGAGCTCCTACAATGAGCAGTTCTTC	CASSAGRSSYNEQFF	.	TRBV6-1	TRBJ2-1
TGTGCCAGCAGTGAACAGAGGTGGGTAGCAGGGGCGAACACTGAAGCTTTCTTT	CASSEQRWVAGANTEAFF	.	TRBV6-1	TRBJ1-1
TGTGCCAGCAGCCAGCCCGTTTCCCCCGGGGGAACAGATACGCAGTATTTT	CASSQPVSPGGTDTQYF	.	TRBV9	TRBJ2-3
TGTGCCAGTAGCCGACTAGCGGGAGAGAGAGATACGCAGTATTTT	CASSRLAGERDTQYF	TRBD2	TRBV19	TRBJ2-3
TGTGCCAGCAGCGCCGGGGGACAGGGGAGGTCTCTGGGAAACACCATATATTTT	CASSAGGQGRSLGNTIYF	TRBD1	TRBV9	TRBJ1-3
TGTGCCAGCAACCGTCCGGGACTAGCGTTGTATGAGCAGTTCTTC	CASNRPGLALYEQFF	TRBD2	TRBV6-1	TRBJ2-1
TGCGCCAGCAGTGAGTCGACGCGGGAGGGCCAGAAGACCCAGTACTTC	CASSESTREGQKTQYF	TRBD2	TRBV10-1	TRBJ2-5
TGTGCCAGCAGCACACAGGGGTCTGGGGCCAACGTCCTGACTTTC	CASSTQGSGANVLTF	TRBD1	TRBV9	TRBJ2-6
TGTGCCAGCAGTTTATTGGCGGGAGTCACCTACAATGAGCAGTTCTTC	CASSLLAGVTYNEQFF	TRBD2	TRBV28	TRBJ2-1
TGTGCCAGCAGCAAAGAGCGGGACACTGAAGCTTTCTTT	CASSKERDTEAFF	.	TRBV21-1	TRBJ1-1
TGTGCCACCAGCAGAGGAGGAGGTTTTACCGGGGAGCTGTTTTTT	CATSRGGGFTGELFF	.	TRBV15	TRBJ2-2
TGTGCCAGCAGCCCCCGACAGGGCATGAACACTGAAGCTTTCTTT	CASSPRQGMNTEAFF	TRBD1	TRBV6-5	TRBJ1-1
TGTGCCAGCAGCTTACAGTCTCAGGGGAGCACTGAAGCTTTCTTT	CASSLQSQGSTEAFF	.	TRBV7-2	TRBJ1-1
TGTGCCAGCCTCGGGACAGGGACCAACGAGCAGTACTTC	CASLGTGTNEQYF	TRBD1	TRBV6-1	TRBJ2-7
TGCGCCAGCAGCATCAGCCCGGGACTAGCGGGCCCCACCGGGGAGCTGTTTTTT	CASSISPGLAGPTGELFF	TRBD2	TRBV5-1	TRBJ2-2
TGCAGCGCTGGGGTCATGGACTTCACTGGAAACACCATATATTTT	CSAGVMDFTGNTIYF	.	TRBV29-1	TRBJ1-3
TGTGCCAGCAGCTTAGAACAAAGCTATGGCTACACCTTC	CASSLEQSYGYTF	.	TRBV11-2	TRBJ1-2
TGTGCCAGCAGTGAATTTTTGTTGGACAGGAACAACTATGGCTACACCTTC	CASSEFLLDRNNYGYTF	TRBD1	TRBV25-1	TRBJ1-2